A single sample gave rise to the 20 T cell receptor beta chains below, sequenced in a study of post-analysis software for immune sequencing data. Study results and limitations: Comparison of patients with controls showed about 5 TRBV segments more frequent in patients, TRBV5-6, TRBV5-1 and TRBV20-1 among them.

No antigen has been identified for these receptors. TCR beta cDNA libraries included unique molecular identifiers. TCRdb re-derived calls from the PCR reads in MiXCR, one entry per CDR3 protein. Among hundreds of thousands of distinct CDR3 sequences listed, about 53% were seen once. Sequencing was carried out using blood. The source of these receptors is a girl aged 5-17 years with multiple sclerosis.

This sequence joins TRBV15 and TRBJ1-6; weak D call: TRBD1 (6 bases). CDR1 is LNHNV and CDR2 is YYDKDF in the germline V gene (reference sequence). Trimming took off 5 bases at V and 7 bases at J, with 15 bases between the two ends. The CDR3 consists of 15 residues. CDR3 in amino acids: CATSGLRGVNSPLHF. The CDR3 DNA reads TGTGCCACCAGCGGACTCAGGGGCGTGAATTCACCCCTCCACTTT.

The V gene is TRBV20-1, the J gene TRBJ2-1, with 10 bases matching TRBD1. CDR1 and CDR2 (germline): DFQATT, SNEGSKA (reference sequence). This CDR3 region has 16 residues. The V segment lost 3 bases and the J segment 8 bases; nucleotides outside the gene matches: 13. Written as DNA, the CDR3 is TGCAGTGCTAGTCCTCGCCGGGACAGGGGCGCTTATGAGCAGTTCTTC. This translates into CSASPRRDRGAYEQFF.

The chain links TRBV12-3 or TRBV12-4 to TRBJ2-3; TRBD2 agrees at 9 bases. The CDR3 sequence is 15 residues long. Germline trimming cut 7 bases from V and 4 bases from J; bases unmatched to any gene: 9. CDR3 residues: CASIYGGGGPDTQYF. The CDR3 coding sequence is TGTGCCAGCATCTATGGCGGGGGGGGGCCAGATACGCAGTATTTT.

Here the CDR3 DNA reads TGTGCCAGCAGCGTAGAAGACGGTTGGGCTAGCGGAAACAATGAGCAGTTCTTC. Amino acids: CASSVEDGWASGNNEQFF. J is TRBJ2-1 and V is TRBV9, with 7 bases matching TRBD2. Trimming took 0 bases from V and 5 from J; bases not matched to a gene: 14. Germline V gene data show CDR1 as SGDLS and CDR2 as YYNGEE. This CDR3 is built from 18 residues. The variable domain in full, completed from reference TRBV9 and TRBJ2-1, reads DSGVTQTPKHLITATGQRVTLRCSPRSGDLSVYWYQQSLDQGLQFLIQYYNGEERAKGNILERFSAQQFPDLHSELNLSSLELGDSALYFCASSVEDGWASGNNEQFFGPGTRLTVL.

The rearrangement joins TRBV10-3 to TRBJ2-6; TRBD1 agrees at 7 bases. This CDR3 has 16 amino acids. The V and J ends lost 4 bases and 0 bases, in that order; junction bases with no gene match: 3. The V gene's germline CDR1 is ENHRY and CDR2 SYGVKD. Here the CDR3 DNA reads TGTGCCATCAGTGCTGGGACAGTCTCTGGGGCCAACGTCCTGACTTTC. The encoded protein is CAISAGTVSGANVLTF.

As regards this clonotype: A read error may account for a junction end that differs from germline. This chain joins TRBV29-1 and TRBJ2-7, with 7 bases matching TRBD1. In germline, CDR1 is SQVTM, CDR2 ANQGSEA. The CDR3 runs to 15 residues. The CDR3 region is CGVEVGQSSSYEQYF. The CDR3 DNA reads TGCGGCGTTGAGGTGGGACAGTCTTCATCCTACGAGCAGTACTTC.

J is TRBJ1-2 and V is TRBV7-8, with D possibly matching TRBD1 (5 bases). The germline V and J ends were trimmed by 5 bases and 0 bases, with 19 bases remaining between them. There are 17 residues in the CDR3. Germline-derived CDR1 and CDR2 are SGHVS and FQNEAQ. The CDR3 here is CASSLSGGGLSNYGYTF. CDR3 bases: TGTGCCAGCAGCCTGAGTGGTGGGGGACTATCTAACTATGGCTACACCTTC.

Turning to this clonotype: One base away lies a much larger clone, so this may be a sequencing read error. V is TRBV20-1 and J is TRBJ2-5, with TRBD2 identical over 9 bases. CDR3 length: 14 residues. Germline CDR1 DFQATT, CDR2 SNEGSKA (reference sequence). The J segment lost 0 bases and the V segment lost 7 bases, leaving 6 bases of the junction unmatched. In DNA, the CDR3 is TGCAGTGTCGTCAGACTAGCGGACCAAGAGACCCAGTACTTC. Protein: CSVVRLADQETQYF.

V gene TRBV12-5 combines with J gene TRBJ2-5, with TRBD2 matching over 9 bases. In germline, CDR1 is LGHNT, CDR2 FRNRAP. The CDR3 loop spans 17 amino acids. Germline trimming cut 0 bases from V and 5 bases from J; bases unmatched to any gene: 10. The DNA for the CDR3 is TGTGCTAGTGGTTTGGTCTTAGCGGGGGCTCCTTGGGAGACCCAGTACTTC. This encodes CASGLVLAGAPWETQYF.

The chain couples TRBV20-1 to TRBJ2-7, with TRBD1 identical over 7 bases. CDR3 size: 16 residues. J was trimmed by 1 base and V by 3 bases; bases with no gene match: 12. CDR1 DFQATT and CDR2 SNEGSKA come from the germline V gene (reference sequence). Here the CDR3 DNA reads TGCAGTGCTAGTTCCCCCCACCGACAGGGATCCTACGAGCAGTACTTC. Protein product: CSASSPHRQGSYEQYF.

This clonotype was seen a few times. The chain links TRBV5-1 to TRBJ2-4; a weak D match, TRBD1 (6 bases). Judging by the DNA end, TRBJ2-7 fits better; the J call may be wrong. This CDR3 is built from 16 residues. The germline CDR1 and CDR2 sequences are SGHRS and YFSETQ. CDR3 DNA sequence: TGCGCCAGCAGCTTGGAAGGGACACCACTCACCTACGAGCAGTACTTC. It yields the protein CASSLEGTPLTYEQYF.

CDR3 in DNA: TGTGCCATCAGTGAAGAGGTCAAGTTTTCCTACGAGCAGTACTTC. It translates to CAISEEVKFSYEQYF. The chain couples TRBV10-3 to TRBJ2-7; D gene ambiguous. Trimming cost V 3 bases and J 1 base, with 13 bases left between them. Germline lookup yields CDR1 ENHRY and CDR2 SYGVKD. The CDR3 loop spans 15 amino acids.

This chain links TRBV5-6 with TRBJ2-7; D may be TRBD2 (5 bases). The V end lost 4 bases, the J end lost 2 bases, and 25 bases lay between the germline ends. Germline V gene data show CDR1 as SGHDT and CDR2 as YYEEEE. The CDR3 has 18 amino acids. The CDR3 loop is CASSPSYTASYSPYEQYF. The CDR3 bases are TGTGCCAGCAGCCCTAGCTATACAGCTAGCTACTCTCCCTACGAGCAGTACTTC.

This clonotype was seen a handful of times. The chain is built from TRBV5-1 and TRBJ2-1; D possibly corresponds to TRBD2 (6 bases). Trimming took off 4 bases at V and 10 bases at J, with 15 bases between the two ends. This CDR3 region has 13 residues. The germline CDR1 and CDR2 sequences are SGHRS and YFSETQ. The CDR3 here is CASSLVRAGEQFF. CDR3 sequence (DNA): TGCGCCAGCAGCCTGGTACGGGCGGGAGAGCAGTTCTTC.

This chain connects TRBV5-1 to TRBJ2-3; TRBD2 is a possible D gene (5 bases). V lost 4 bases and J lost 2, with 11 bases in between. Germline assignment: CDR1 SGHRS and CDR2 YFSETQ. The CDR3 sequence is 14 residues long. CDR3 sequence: CASSQTSTTDTQYF. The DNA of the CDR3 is TGCGCCAGCAGCCAAACTAGTACCACAGATACGCAGTATTTT. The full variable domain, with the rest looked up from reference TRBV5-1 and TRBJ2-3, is KAGVTQTPRYLIKTRGQQVTLSCSPISGHRSVSWYQQTPGQGLQFLFEYFSETQRNKGNFPGRFSGRQFSNSRSEMNVSTLELGDSALYLCASSQTSTTDTQYFGPGTRLTVL.

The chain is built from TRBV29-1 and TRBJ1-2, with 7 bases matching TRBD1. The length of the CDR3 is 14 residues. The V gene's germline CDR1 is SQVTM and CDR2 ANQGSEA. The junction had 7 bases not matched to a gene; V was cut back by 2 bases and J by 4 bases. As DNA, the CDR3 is TGCAGCGTTGAATCCCGACAGGGAGGCTATGGCTACACCTTC. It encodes CSVESRQGGYGYTF.

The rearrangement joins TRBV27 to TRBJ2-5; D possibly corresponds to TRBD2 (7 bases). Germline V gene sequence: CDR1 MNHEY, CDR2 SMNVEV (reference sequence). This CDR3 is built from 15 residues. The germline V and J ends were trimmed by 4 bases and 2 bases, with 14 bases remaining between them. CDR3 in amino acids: CASSSAGAGQETQYF. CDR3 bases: TGTGCCAGCAGTTCTGCGGGGGCGGGACAAGAGACCCAGTACTTC.

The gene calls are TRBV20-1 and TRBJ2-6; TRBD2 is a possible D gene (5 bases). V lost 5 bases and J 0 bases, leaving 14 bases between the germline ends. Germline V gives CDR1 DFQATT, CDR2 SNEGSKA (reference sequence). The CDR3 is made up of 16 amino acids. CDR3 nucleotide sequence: TGCAGTGCTCGGACTGTACTAGGCTCTGGGGCCAACGTCCTGACTTTC. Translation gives CSARTVLGSGANVLTF.

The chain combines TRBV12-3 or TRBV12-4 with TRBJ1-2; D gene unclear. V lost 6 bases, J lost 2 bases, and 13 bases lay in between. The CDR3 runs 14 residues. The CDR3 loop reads CASRPRTWNYGYTF. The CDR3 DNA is TGTGCCAGCAGACCAAGGACCTGGAACTATGGCTACACCTTC.

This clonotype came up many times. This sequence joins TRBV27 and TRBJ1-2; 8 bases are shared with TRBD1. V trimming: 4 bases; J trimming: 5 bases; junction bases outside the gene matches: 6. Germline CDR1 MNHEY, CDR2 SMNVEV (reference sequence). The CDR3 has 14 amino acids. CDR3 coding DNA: TGTGCCAGCAGTTCCGTTACAGGGGGATATGGCTACACCTTC. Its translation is CASSSVTGGYGYTF.